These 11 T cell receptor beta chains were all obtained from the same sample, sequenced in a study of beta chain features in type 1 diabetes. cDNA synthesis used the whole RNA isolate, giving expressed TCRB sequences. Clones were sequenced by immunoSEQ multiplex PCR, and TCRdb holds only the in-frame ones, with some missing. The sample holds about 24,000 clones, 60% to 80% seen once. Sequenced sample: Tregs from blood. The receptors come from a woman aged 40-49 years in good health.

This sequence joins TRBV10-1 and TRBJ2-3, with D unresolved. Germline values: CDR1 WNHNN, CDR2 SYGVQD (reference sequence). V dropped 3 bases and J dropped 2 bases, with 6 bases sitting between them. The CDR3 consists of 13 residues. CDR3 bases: TGCGCCAGCAGTGACCGTAACACAGATACGCAGTATTTT. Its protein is CASSDRNTDTQYF.

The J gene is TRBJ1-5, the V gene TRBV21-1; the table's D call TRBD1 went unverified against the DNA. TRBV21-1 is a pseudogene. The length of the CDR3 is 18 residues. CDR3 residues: CASSDPTADRGRNQPQHF. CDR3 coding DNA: TGTGCCAGCAGCGACCCCACGGCTGACAGGGGTCGGAATCAGCCCCAGCATTTT.

CDR3 in amino acids: CASSELDTQYF. Here the CDR3 DNA reads TGTGCCAGCAGCGAGTTGGATACGCAGTATTTT. The chain has TRBV6-1 and TRBJ2-3; D not certain. Germline V gives CDR1 MNHNS, CDR2 SASEGT. The CDR3 has 11 amino acids. Trimming pared 6 bases from V and 6 bases from J, leaving 7 bases between.

DNA for the CDR3: TGTGCCAGCAGCGGCCGGGAGGCTTGGAGGACAGGGCCCTTGGGGGAGACCCAGTACTTC. Amino acid sequence: CASSGREAWRTGPLGETQYF. V gene TRBV7-8 combines with J gene TRBJ2-5, with TRBD1 as a possible D gene (8 bases). This CDR3 is built from 20 residues. CDR1 SGHVS and CDR2 FQNEAQ come from the germline V gene. Trimming pared 5 bases from V and 5 bases from J, leaving 33 bases between.

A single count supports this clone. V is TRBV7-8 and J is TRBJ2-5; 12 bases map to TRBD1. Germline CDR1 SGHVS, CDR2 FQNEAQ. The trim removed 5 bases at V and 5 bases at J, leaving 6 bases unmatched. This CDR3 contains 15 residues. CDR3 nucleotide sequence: TGTGCCAGCAGCGGGGGACAGGGGGCGTTTGAGACCCAGTACTTC. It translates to CASSGGQGAFETQYF.

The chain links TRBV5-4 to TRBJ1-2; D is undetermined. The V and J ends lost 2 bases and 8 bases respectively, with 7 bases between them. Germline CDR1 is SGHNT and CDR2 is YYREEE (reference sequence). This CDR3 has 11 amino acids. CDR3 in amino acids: CASSFDLGYTF. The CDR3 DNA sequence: TGTGCCAGCAGCTTTGACTTAGGCTACACCTTC.

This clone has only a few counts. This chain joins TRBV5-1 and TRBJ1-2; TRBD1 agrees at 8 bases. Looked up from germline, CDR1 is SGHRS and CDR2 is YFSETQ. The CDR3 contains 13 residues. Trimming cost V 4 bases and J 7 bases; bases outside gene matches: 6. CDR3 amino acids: CASSQGQGGGYTF. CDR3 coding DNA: TGCGCCAGCAGCCAAGGACAGGGCGGTGGCTACACCTTC.

CDR3 loop: CASRRRQGDGYTF. The CDR3, as DNA: TGTGCCAGCAGGCGGAGACAGGGGGACGGCTACACCTTC. The rearrangement uses TRBV5-8 and TRBJ1-2; 9 positions agree with TRBD1. Germline assignment: CDR1 SGHTS and CDR2 YDEGEE. Losses at the gene ends were 5 bases for V and 8 bases for J; bases not matched to a gene: 7. CDR3 length: 13 residues.

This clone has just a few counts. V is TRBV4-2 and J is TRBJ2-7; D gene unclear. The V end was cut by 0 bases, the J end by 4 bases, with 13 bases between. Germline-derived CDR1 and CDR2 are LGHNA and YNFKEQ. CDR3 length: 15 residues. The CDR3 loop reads CASSQDFNSGYEQYF. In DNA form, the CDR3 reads TGTGCCAGCAGCCAAGACTTCAACTCAGGATACGAGCAGTACTTC.

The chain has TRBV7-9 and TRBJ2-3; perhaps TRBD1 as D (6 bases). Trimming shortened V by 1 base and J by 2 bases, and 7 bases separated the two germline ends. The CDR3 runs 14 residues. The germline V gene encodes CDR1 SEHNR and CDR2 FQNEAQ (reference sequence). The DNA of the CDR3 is TGTGCCAGCAGCTTAGGGGACAACACAGATACGCAGTATTTT. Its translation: CASSLGDNTDTQYF. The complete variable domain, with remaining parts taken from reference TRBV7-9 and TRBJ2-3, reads DTGVSQNPRHKITKRGQNVTFRCDPISEHNRLYWYRQTLGQGPEFLTYFQNEAQLEKSRLLSDRFSAERPKGSFSTLEIQRTEQGDSAMYLCASSLGDNTDTQYFGPGTRLTVL.

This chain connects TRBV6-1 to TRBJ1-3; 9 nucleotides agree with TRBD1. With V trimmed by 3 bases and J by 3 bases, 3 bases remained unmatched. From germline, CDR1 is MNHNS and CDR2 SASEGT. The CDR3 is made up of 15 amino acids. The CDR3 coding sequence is TGTGCCAGCAGTGACGGGACAGGGTATGGAAACACCATATATTTT. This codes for CASSDGTGYGNTIYF.